This T cell receptor beta chain appears in the sequencing data of a study of tumor-infiltrating lymphocytes in primary liver carcinoma. The authors took blood RNA from unsorted whole blood and also extracted germline DNA. Peripheral blood, 3.5 to 4 milliliters, was collected prior to surgery. From approximately 530 ng of total RNA, TCR beta-specific cDNA was reverse-transcribed using a constant-region primer. The TCR beta library was amplified through three nested multiplex PCR rounds in a modified ARM-PCR procedure. TCRdb re-called the multiplex PCR reads through MiXCR, storing one row per CDR3 protein. The sample carries about 310,000 distinct CDR3 sequences, 50% to 70% recorded once. The sequence was obtained from a man aged 40-49 years with primary liver carcinoma and hepatitis B virus infection. Sequences were obtained from peripheral blood.

CDR3 sequence: CSASSGTASGNTIYF. The CDR3 DNA is TGCAGTGCTAGCTCCGGGACAGCCTCTGGAAACACCATATATTTT. V gene TRBV20-1 combines with J gene TRBJ1-3; 7 bases are a match to TRBD1. With V trimmed by 3 bases and J by 0 bases, 5 bases remained unmatched. The V gene's germline CDR1 is DFQATT and CDR2 SNEGSKA (reference sequence). This CDR3 has 15 residues.